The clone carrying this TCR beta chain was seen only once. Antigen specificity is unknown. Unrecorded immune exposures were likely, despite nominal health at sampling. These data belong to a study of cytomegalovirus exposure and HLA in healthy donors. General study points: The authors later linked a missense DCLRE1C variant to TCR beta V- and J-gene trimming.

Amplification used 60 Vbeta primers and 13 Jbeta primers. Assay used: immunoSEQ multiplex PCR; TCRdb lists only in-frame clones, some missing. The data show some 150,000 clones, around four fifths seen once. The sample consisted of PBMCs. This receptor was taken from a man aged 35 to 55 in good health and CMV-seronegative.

The chain's CDR3 is CASSLSGLNSNPGELFF. The CDR3 region has the DNA TGTGCCAGCAGCTTATCGGGACTTAACAGTAACCCCGGGGAGCTGTTTTTT. The gene calls are TRBV13 and TRBJ2-2, with TRBD2 as a possible D gene (6 bases). Trimming took off 2 bases at V and 6 bases at J, with 19 bases between the two ends. CDR3 length equals 17 residues. Per germline, CDR1 PRHDT and CDR2 FYEKMQ (reference sequence). Full variable domain (remainder filled in from reference TRBV13 and TRBJ2-2): AAGVIQSPRHLIKEKRETATLKCYPIPRHDTVYWYQQGPGQDPQFLISFYEKMQSDKGSIPDRFSAQQFSDYHSELNMSSLELGDSALYFCASSLSGLNSNPGELFFGEGSRLTVL.